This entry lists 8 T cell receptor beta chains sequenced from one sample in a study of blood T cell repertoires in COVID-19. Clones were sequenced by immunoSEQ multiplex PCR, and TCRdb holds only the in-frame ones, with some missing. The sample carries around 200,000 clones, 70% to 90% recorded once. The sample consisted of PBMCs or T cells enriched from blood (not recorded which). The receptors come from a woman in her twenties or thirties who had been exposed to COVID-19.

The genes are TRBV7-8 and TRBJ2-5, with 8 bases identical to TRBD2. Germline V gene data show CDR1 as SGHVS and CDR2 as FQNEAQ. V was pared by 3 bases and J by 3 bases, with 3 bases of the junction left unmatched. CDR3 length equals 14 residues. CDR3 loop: CASSFHSGEETQYF. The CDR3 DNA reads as TGTGCCAGCAGCTTTCATAGCGGGGAAGAGACCCAGTACTTC.

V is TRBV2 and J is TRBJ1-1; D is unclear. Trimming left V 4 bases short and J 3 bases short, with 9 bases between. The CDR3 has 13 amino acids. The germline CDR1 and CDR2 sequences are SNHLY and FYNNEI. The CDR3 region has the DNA TGTGCCAGCAGTGTGGGAGGGTACACTGAAGCTTTCTTT. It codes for CASSVGGYTEAFF.

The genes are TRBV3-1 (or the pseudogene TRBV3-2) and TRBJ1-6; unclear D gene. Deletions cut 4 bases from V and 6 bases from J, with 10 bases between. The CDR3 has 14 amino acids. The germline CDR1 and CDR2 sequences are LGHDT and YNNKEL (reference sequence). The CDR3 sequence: CASSPWTTNSPLHF. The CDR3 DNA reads TGTGCCAGCAGCCCATGGACTACTAATTCACCCCTCCACTTT.

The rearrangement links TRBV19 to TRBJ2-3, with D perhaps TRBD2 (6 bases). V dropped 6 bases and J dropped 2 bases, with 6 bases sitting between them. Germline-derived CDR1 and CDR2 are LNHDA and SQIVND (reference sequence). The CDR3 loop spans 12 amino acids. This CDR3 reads CASRDYTDTQYF. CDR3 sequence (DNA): TGTGCCAGTAGGGACTACACAGATACGCAGTATTTT.

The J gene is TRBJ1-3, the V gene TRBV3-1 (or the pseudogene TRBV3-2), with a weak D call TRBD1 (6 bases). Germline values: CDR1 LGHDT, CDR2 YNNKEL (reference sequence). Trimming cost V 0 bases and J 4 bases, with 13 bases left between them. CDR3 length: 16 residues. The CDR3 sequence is CASSQDTTGGGNTIYF. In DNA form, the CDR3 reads TGTGCCAGCAGCCAAGATACCACGGGGGGCGGAAACACCATATATTTT.

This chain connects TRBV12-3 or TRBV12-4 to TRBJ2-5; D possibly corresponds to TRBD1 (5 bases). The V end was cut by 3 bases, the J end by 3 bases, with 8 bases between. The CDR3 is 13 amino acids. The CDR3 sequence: CASSFVTEETQYF. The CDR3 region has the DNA TGTGCCAGCAGTTTCGTGACAGAAGAGACCCAGTACTTC.

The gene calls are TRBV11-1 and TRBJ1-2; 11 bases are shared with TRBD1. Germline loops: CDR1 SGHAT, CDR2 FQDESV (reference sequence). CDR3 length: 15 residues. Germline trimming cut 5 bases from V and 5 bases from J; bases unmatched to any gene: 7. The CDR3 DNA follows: TGTGCCAGCAGCGGGACAGGGGGAGTCTCATATGGCTACACCTTC. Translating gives CASSGTGGVSYGYTF.

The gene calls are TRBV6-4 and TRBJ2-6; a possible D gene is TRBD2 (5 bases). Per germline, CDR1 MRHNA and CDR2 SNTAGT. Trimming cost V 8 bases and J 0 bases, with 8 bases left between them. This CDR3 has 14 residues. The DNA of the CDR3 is TGTGCCAGCTCCGAGGGCTCTGGGGCCAACGTCCTGACTTTC. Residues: CASSEGSGANVLTF.